These 7 T cell receptor beta chains originate from one sample sequenced in a study of shared T cell receptors in the human thymus. Sequencing was performed with immunoSEQ multiplex PCR; in TCRdb, only in-frame clones are kept and a portion is missing. Among about 660,000 clones listed, roughly 86% were seen once. This same sample was also taken into another study, of human thymus T cells.

Sample: thymocytes. These receptors originate from a boy younger than two with a congenital heart defect.

The chain is built from TRBV11-2 and TRBJ1-6; TRBD1 is a possible D gene (6 bases). Trimming cost V 5 bases and J 0 bases, with 14 bases left between them. CDR1 is SGHAT, CDR2 FQNNGV, per germline. The CDR3 length is 17 residues. DNA for the CDR3: TGTGCCAGCAGCGGACGGGGGGGCAGCTCCTATAATTCACCCCTCCACTTT. As protein: CASSGRGGSSYNSPLHF.

The V and J genes are TRBV5-1 and TRBJ2-3; 8 nucleotides match TRBD1. V lost 7 bases to trimming and J lost 1 base; unmatched junction nucleotides: 5. Germline loops: CDR1 SGHRS, CDR2 YFSETQ. The CDR3 contains 14 residues. Here the CDR3 reads CASAETGGTDTQYF. CDR3 DNA: TGCGCCAGCGCCGAGACAGGGGGCACAGATACGCAGTATTTT.

Of note for this clone: At the DNA level, this CDR3 is encoded by other sequences in the same sample as well. CDR3 region: CASSLGREQYF. The DNA of the CDR3 is TGTGCCAGCAGTTTAGGGAGGGAGCAGTACTTC. The rearrangement joins TRBV28 to TRBJ2-7; D possibly corresponds to TRBD2 (6 bases). This CDR3 comprises 11 residues. The V gene lost 2 bases and the J gene lost 7 bases, with 6 bases spanning the gap. Germline assignment: CDR1 MDHEN and CDR2 SYDVKM.

The CDR3 reads CASSAGLAGTNEQFF. The DNA for the CDR3 is TGTGCCAGCAGTGCAGGACTAGCGGGGACTAATGAGCAGTTCTTC. This chain connects TRBV6-1 to TRBJ2-1; TRBD2 aligns across 12 bases. There are 15 residues in the CDR3. The V and J ends lost 4 bases and 7 bases, in that order; junction bases with no gene match: 5. CDR1 MNHNS and CDR2 SASEGT come from the germline V gene.

The chain uses TRBV5-6 and TRBJ1-2, with D tentatively TRBD1 (5 bases). The CDR3 sequence is 14 residues long. Trimming took off 3 bases at V and 7 bases at J, with 16 bases between the two ends. Germline values: CDR1 SGHDT, CDR2 YYEEEE. The CDR3 sequence is CASSWGDQPGGYTF. The CDR3 bases are TGTGCCAGCAGCTGGGGGGACCAACCCGGTGGCTACACCTTC.

The chain couples TRBV28 to TRBJ2-1; TRBD2 agrees at 11 bases. After removal of 6 bases from V and 4 bases from J, the junction contained 2 bases not matched to a gene. CDR1 MDHEN and CDR2 SYDVKM come from the germline V gene. The length of the CDR3 is 14 residues. The CDR3 DNA reads as TGTGCCAGCAGGAGACTAGCGGGATACAATGAGCAGTTCTTC. Residues: CASRRLAGYNEQFF. Combining the CDR3 with reference TRBV28 and TRBJ2-1 gives the whole variable domain DVKVTQSSRYLVKRTGEKVFLECVQDMDHENMFWYRQDPGLGLRLIYFSYDVKMKEKGDIPEGYSVSREKKERFSLILESASTNQTSMYLCASRRLAGYNEQFFGPGTRLTVL.

V gene TRBV10-3 combines with J gene TRBJ2-1; tentative D call: TRBD1 (6 bases). CDR3 length: 15 residues. Germline V gives CDR1 ENHRY, CDR2 SYGVKD. The germline V and J ends were trimmed by 4 bases and 5 bases, with 15 bases remaining between them. The CDR3 DNA follows: TGTGCCATCAGTGTAGTACAGGGATCAAACAATGAGCAGTTCTTC. It specifies CAISVVQGSNNEQFF.